This T cell receptor beta chain was recorded in a study of shared clonotypes between healthy human individuals. Repertoires were generated with immunoSEQ multiplex PCR, while TCRdb's copy carries only in-frame clones and drops some. The top ten hold around 0.14% of the sample, which has 2,500,000 or so clones, around nine tenths seen once. Remarks on this clone: Antigen unknown.

Study-level findings and limits: Naive CD4 clonotype sharing across a few donors was about 5%. It was the non-shared clonotypes that had lower generation probabilities than clonotypes shared by all four donors. Generally, naive subsets (rather than memory subsets) showed larger estimated richness.

Sequenced material: naive CD4+ T cells sorted from blood. Subset of the sample: CD45RA+ positively selected. The TCR comes from a man between 18 and 35 years old in good health.

The DNA for the CDR3 is TGTGCCAGTAGTATCTCAGGGGGCCCGGGCACCGGGGAGCTGTTTTTT. Its protein product is CASSISGGPGTGELFF. The V gene is TRBV19, the J gene TRBJ2-2, with 8 bases aligning to TRBD1. The V segment lost 3 bases and the J segment 4 bases; nucleotides outside the gene matches: 7. This CDR3 is 16 amino acids long. Per the germline V gene, CDR1 is LNHDA and CDR2 is SQIVND (reference sequence).